This TCR beta chain comes out of a study of blood T cells in healthy people across ages. Each sample used at least 6 million PBMCs. As regards this clonotype: The antigen is undetermined.

Study conclusions and caveats: Observed TCR beta diversity per million T cells went down as age went up. This fall followed a roughly linear course with age.

Germline V gene lookup returns CDR1 SGHTA and CDR2 FQGNSA. V was pared by 7 bases and J by 1 base, with 10 bases of the junction left unmatched. The CDR3 totals 16 residues. A sample-barcoded 5' primer and a J-beta primer mix were used in a second PCR of roughly 7 to 11 cycles. Each sample yielded at least 2.5 million CDR3-containing paired-end reads. TCRdb re-analysed the 5' RACE reads in MiXCR, keeping a single row per CDR3 protein. The table has approximately 900,000 distinct CDR3 sequences, about 28% seen once. Separately, the same data were catalogued under a study of T cells of mothers and their children.

The sequenced sample consisted of blood. This chain connects TRBV7-2 to TRBJ2-3; TRBD2 matches 8 bases. The sequence was collected from a woman between 40 and 55 years old in good health. The CDR3 bases are TGTGCCAGCAACCTCGGGGGGGCCCTTGGCACAGATACGCAGTATTTT. Residues: CASNLGGALGTDTQYF.